This T cell receptor beta chain was captured in a study of cytomegalovirus exposure and HLA in healthy donors. Across the study: From HLA-typed donors, an early data release held about 85 million unique TCRs.

Both 60 Vbeta primers and 13 Jbeta primers went into the PCR. Source study methods: In a later analysis, 60 million to 90 million unique TCR beta chains included roughly 11 million shared by two or more donors. Clones were read by immunoSEQ multiplex PCR, and TCRdb kept only the in-frame ones, dropping some. D and trimming come from the DNA, and the V and J calls and clone size come from that table. The sample includes roughly 120,000 clones, around 74% seen only once; the top ten take around 30%. The germline gives CDR1 LNHNV, CDR2 YYDKDF (reference sequence). The CDR3 is 16 amino acids. The V and J ends lost 0 bases and 3 bases respectively, with 12 bases between them.

This clonotype originated in a man in his sixties in good health and CMV-seropositive. Sequenced: PBMCs. V and J are TRBV15 and TRBJ1-5; D gene uncertain. The CDR3 bases are TGTGCCACCAGCAGAGATTTCGGCGGCTACAATCAGCCCCAGCATTTT. It encodes CATSRDFGGYNQPQHF.